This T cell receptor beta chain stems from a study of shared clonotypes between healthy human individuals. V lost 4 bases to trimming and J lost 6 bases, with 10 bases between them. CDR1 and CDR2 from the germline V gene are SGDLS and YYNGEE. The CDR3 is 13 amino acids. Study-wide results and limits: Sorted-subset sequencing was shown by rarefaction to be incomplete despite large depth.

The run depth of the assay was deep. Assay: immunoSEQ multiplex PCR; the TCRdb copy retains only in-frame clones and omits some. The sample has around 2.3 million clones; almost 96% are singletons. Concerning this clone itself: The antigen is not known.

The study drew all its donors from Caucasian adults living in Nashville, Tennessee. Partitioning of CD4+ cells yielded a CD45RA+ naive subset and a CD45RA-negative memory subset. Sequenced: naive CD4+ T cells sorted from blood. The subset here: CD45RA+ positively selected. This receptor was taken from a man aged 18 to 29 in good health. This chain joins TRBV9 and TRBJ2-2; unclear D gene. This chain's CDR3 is CASSMRSPGELFF. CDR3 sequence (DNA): TGTGCCAGCAGCATGAGGAGCCCCGGGGAGCTGTTTTTT.